Listed here is a single T cell receptor (beta chain). The entry originates in a study of OX40 agonist ivuxolimab in advanced cancers. Method: immunoSEQ multiplex PCR; TCRdb's copy keeps in-frame clones and lacks some. The table lists more than 40,000 clones, roughly 85% of them singletons, with about 56% in the top ten. The sequences come from CD4+ or CD8+ T cells sorted from blood, collected in a trial of the OX40 agonist ivuxolimab. The source of this sequence is an adult with an advanced solid tumor such as melanoma, head and neck, liver or kidney cancer.

CDR3: CASSLGGTSGQWEQFF. In DNA, the CDR3 is TGCGCCAGCAGCTTGGGGGGGACTAGCGGCCAATGGGAGCAGTTCTTC. The rearrangement links TRBV5-1 to TRBJ2-1; 11 bases match TRBD2. CDR1 is SGHRS, CDR2 YFSETQ, per germline. With 0 bases clipped from V and 10 bases from J, the junction kept 9 bases outside the gene matches. This CDR3 is 16 amino acids long.